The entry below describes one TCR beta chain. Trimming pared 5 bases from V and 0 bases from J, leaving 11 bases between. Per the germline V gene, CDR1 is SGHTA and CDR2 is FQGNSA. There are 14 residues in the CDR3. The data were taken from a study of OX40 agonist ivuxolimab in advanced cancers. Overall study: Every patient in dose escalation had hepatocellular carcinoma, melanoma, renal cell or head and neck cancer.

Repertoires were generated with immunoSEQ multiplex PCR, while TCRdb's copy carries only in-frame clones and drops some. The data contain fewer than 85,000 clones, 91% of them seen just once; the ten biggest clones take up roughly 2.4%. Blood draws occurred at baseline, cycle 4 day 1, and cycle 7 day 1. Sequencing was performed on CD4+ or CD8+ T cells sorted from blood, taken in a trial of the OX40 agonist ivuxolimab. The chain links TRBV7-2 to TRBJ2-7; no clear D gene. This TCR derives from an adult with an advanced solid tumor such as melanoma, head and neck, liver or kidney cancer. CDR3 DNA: TGTGCCAGCAGCCCCGGTCCTGCCTCCTACGAGCAGTACTTC. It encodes CASSPGPASYEQYF. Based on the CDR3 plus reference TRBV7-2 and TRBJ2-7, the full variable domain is GAGVSQSPSNKVTEKGKDVELRCDPISGHTALYWYRQSLGQGLEFLIYFQGNSAPDKSGLPSDRFSAERTGGSVSTLTIQRTQQEDSAVYLCASSPGPASYEQYFGPGTRLTVT.